These 28 T cell receptor beta chains were all obtained from the same sample, sequenced in a study of tissue T cells after allogeneic stem cell transplantation (dated by TCRdb to the early 2020s). In the paper's terms, the time point label means: mouse harvest day 7 after allogeneic transplant. Mouse grafts consisting of 10^7 T-cell-depleted bone marrow cells combined with 10^6 splenic CD5+ T cells were administered by tail vein injection. The library was made by the immunoSEQ multiplex PCR assay. As stored in TCRdb, this immuneACCESS dataset retains in-frame rearrangements with V and J assigned. A fraction of the clones does not appear; measured against another copy, unresolved V genes explain less than half of the discrepancy, and the remainder lacks a known reason. The sample contains 7,500 or so clones, 50% to 55% of them found a single time. The ten largest clonotypes hold more than 10% of the sample.

The sample comprised lymph node tissue. These receptors all stem from a female BALB/c mouse given C57BL/6 T cells with graft-versus-host disease after an allogeneic hematopoietic cell transplant.

This clone was counted only a few times. The gene symbols are mouse symbols. The read stops 1 residue short of the end of the CDR3; the missing end is completed from the germline J gene. The V call is TRBV23, the J call TRBJ1-5. Germline CDR1 and CDR2: KGHTA and FQNQQP. CDR3 size: 13 residues. The CDR3 bases that were read are TGCTCCAGCAGTCAATATAACAACCAGGCTCCGCTT. Its translation is CSSSQYNNQAPL. The CDR3 in its entirety is CSSSQYNNQAPLF.

In regard to this clone: Gene and germline names: mouse. The read finishes 1 residue shy of the CDR3 end, and the germline J gene is used to complete it. This rearrangement joins TRBV26 to TRBJ2-4; the D gene is possibly TRBD1 (6 bases). The CDR3 covers 14 residues. Trimming took off 4 bases at V and 1 base at J, with 9 bases between the two ends. CDR1 KGHPV and CDR2 FQNQEV come from the germline V gene (reference sequence). The covered CDR3 bases are TGTGCCAGCAGTCCGGCAGGGGGTCAAAACACCTTGTAC. Translation: CASSPAGGQNTLY. The whole CDR3 sequence reads CASSPAGGQNTLYF.

For this clone: Germline and genes here are mouse. The DNA ends 1 residue before the CDR3 does, and the rest of the CDR3 is filled in from the germline J gene. The chain uses TRBV26 and TRBJ2-2; 7 nucleotides line up with TRBD1. Losses at the gene ends were 7 bases for V and 5 bases for J; bases not matched to a gene: 7. The CDR3 spans 14 residues. CDR1 and CDR2 from the germline V gene are KGHPV and FQNQEV (reference sequence). CDR3 region: CASTRQGRTGQLYF. CDR3 DNA, as far as it was read: TGTGCCAGCACCCGACAGGGTCGGACCGGGCAGCTCTAC.

This clone was counted only a few times. Mouse gene names and germline throughout. CDR3 bases read: TGTGCCAGCAGTTTTGGACAGTATAACTATGCTGAGCAGTTC. It codes for CASSFGQYNYAEQF. The CDR3, in full, reads CASSFGQYNYAEQFF. The V and J genes are TRBV14 and TRBJ2-1; D is possibly TRBD1 (6 bases). From the germline J gene comes the end of the CDR3, since the read stops 1 residue before it. V dropped 2 bases and J dropped 0 bases, with 9 bases sitting between them. This CDR3 is 15 amino acids long. Germline CDR1 reads SGHDT; CDR2 reads FRDEAV.

Remarks on this clone: The listed genes are named as in mouse. Read sequence stops 1 residue before the CDR3 end, and the germline J gene provides the missing end. The chain recombines TRBV15 with TRBJ2-4, with 10 bases that match TRBD2. The CDR3 runs to 16 residues. The ends lost 3 bases at V and 0 bases at J; junction bases unmatched: 3. In germline, CDR1 is SGHND, CDR2 FRSKSL. CDR3 sequence reads: CASSFGWGGSQNTLYF. The DNA read from the CDR3 is TGTGCCAGCAGTTTTGGCTGGGGGGGCAGTCAAAACACCTTGTAC.

On this clone: At one boundary the junction diverges from the germline segment, which might be a read error. Any gene name here is a mouse gene name. Read sequence stops 1 residue before the CDR3 end, and the germline J gene provides the missing end. The sample contains more than one DNA sequence encoding this CDR3. This chain links TRBV13-2 with TRBJ1-5, with D unresolved. The germline V gene encodes CDR1 NNHNN and CDR2 SYGAGS (reference sequence). The CDR3 loop spans 13 amino acids. The CDR3 is CASGDARQQAPLF. The part of the CDR3 DNA that was read is TGCGCCAGCGGTGATGCACGCCAACAGGCTCCGCTT.

A remark on this clone: Genes and germline come from the mouse. The sequence runs out 1 residue before the end of the CDR3; the remainder is reconstructed from the germline J gene. The chain employs TRBV5 and TRBJ2-1; TRBD1 is a possible D gene (6 bases). Trimming shortened V by 4 bases and J by 1 base, and 8 bases separated the two germline ends. The CDR3 loop spans 14 amino acids. Germline V gene sequence: CDR1 LGHNA, CDR2 YNLKQL (reference sequence). CDR3 amino acids: CASSPRGNYAEQFF. CDR3 DNA, as far as it was read: TGTGCCAGCAGCCCAAGGGGGAACTATGCTGAGCAGTTC.

This clone showed up just a few times. Any gene name here is a mouse gene name. The sequenced fragment ends 1 residue before the CDR3 boundary, so the rest is inferred from the germline J gene. The V gene is TRBV26, the J gene TRBJ2-7; 7 bases align to TRBD1. V was pared by 0 bases and J by 4 bases, with 0 bases of the junction left unmatched. The V gene's germline CDR1 is KGHPV and CDR2 FQNQEV (reference sequence). The CDR3 has 13 amino acids. Partial CDR3 DNA: TGTGCCAGCAGTCTGTCGACAGGGTATGAACAGTAC. Its protein product is CASSLSTGYEQY. In full, the CDR3 reads CASSLSTGYEQYF.

On this clone: Each gene name is a mouse one. The read finishes 1 residue shy of the CDR3 end, and the germline J gene is used to complete it. V and J are TRBV2 and TRBJ2-2; 9 bases are a match to TRBD2. Germline V gene sequence: CDR1 LGHNA, CDR2 YSYQKL. The CDR3 is 16 amino acids. Trimming at V came to 1 base and at J to 2 bases, leaving 2 bases not matched to a gene. Incomplete CDR3 DNA: TGTGCCAGCAGCCAAGGGCTGGGGGGGAACACCGGGCAGCTCTAC. Translating gives CASSQGLGGNTGQLY. The CDR3 reads in full as CASSQGLGGNTGQLYF.

A note on this clone: The listed genes are named as in mouse. The CDR3 end lies 1 residue beyond the end of the read and is filled in from the germline J gene. The J gene is TRBJ1-1, the V gene TRBV13-3; D ambiguous. The V and J ends lost 5 bases and 0 bases respectively, with 5 bases between them. Germline lookup yields CDR1 NNHDY and CDR2 SYVADS. This CDR3 region has 12 residues. The CDR3 loop is CASSQSNTEVFF. CDR3 bases read: TGTGCCAGCAGCCAGTCAAACACAGAAGTCTTC.

With respect to this clone: Genes and germline are mouse. From the germline J gene comes the end of the CDR3, since the read stops 1 residue before it. The chain couples TRBV3 to TRBJ1-6; D gene uncertain. TRBJ1-6 is an ORF; its function is uncertain. The CDR3 extends over 13 amino acids. Germline V gene sequence: CDR1 SNHLY, CDR2 FYNGKV (reference sequence). The V end lost 5 bases, the J end lost 6 bases, and 8 bases lay between the germline ends. The covered CDR3 bases are TGTGCCAGCAGCCCGGCGAGTAATTCGCCCCTCTAC. It specifies CASSPASNSPLY. The entire CDR3 protein reads CASSPASNSPLYF.

With respect to this clone: The germline and genes are mouse ones. The read comes to an end 1 residue before the CDR3 does, leaving the germline J gene to fill in the end. The genes are TRBV5 and TRBJ1-4; D is perhaps TRBD1 (6 bases). CDR3 length: 16 amino acids. Germline-derived CDR1 and CDR2 are LGHNA and YNLKQL (reference sequence). The V end lost 2 bases, the J end lost 2 bases, and 12 bases lay between the germline ends. The covered CDR3 bases are TGTGCCAGCAGCCAAACAGGGAGGGGATCCAACGAAAGATTATTT. It is translated as CASSQTGRGSNERLF. The complete CDR3 protein is CASSQTGRGSNERLFF.

To note about this clone: Mouse names are used for the genes. The read finishes 1 residue shy of the CDR3 end, and the germline J gene is used to complete it. The chain employs TRBV23 and TRBJ1-1. This CDR3 has 11 amino acids. The germline V gene has CDR1 KGHTA and CDR2 FQNQQP. The part of the CDR3 DNA that was read is TGCTCCAGCAGTCGGAACACAGAAGTCTTC. This gives the protein CSSSRNTEVF. The complete CDR3 protein is CSSSRNTEVFF.

This clone was counted a few times. Genes here carry mouse names. The read ends 1 residue before the CDR3 terminus; that terminus is restored from the germline J gene. The chain couples TRBV13-1 to TRBJ2-7; D gene uncertain. CDR3 size: 12 residues. Trimming took 1 base from V and 4 from J, leaving 6 bases between them. Germline V gene sequence: CDR1 NSHNY, CDR2 SYGAGN. The CDR3 protein is CASSDSLYEQYF. CDR3 DNA (partial): TGTGCCAGCAGTGATTCGCTGTATGAACAGTAC.

This clone was counted only a few times. Genes and germline are mouse. The observed sequence ends 1 residue before the CDR3 terminus, with the missing tail filled in from the germline J gene. The chain employs TRBV13-1 and TRBJ1-2, with a possible D match to TRBD1 (5 bases). The CDR3 is made up of 16 amino acids. Germline CDR1 is NSHNY and CDR2 is SYGAGN. The V gene lost 2 bases and the J gene lost 0 bases, with 14 bases spanning the gap. The CDR3 sequence: CASSDPPGRANSDYTF. The sequenced CDR3 bases are TGTGCCAGCAGTGACCCCCCGGGACGAGCAAACTCCGACTACACC.

To note about this clone: These gene names are mouse names. The read ends 1 residue before the CDR3 terminus; that terminus is restored from the germline J gene. The chain links TRBV5 to TRBJ2-1, with D unclear. V was cut by 0 bases and J by 0 bases, with 9 bases left in between. This CDR3 is 16 amino acids long. CDR1 is LGHNA and CDR2 is YNLKQL in the germline V gene (reference sequence). The sequenced CDR3 bases are TGTGCCAGCAGCCAAGATGGCCGGTATAACTATGCTGAGCAGTTC. Protein sequence: CASSQDGRYNYAEQF. The whole CDR3 sequence is CASSQDGRYNYAEQFF.

As concerns this clone: Here the gene names and germline are mouse. The observed sequence ends 1 residue before the CDR3 terminus, with the missing tail filled in from the germline J gene. This chain connects TRBV14 to TRBJ1-1; D unresolved. V lost 1 base, J lost 6 bases, and 4 bases lay in between. The CDR3 sequence is 11 residues long. Germline values: CDR1 SGHDT, CDR2 FRDEAV. The covered CDR3 bases are TGTGCCAGCAGTTTCACAGCAGAAGTCTTC. Protein: CASSFTAEVF. From start to end, the CDR3 is CASSFTAEVFF.

As concerns this clone: Gene and germline names: mouse. Read sequence stops 1 residue before the CDR3 end, and the germline J gene provides the missing end. The chain employs TRBV5 and TRBJ2-1; 11 bases fit TRBD2. V was clipped by 1 base and J by 1 base; unmatched bases: 0. This CDR3 spans 16 amino acids. The germline V gene has CDR1 LGHNA and CDR2 YNLKQL (reference sequence). Incomplete CDR3 DNA: TGTGCCAGCAGCCAAGGGGACTGGGGGAACTATGCTGAGCAGTTC. Protein sequence: CASSQGDWGNYAEQF. The full-length CDR3 reads as CASSQGDWGNYAEQFF.

Worth noting for this clone: The listed genes are named as in mouse. Here the CDR3 reads CASSLVGGAGAEQFF. The sequenced part of the CDR3 DNA is TGTGCCAGCTCTCTCGTGGGGGGCGCCGGTGCTGAGCAGTTC. This chain joins TRBV12-1 and TRBJ2-1; D possibly corresponds to TRBD2 (7 bases). Read coverage stops 1 residue before the CDR3 terminus; the germline J gene supplies the remainder. CDR1 is SGHSN and CDR2 is HYEKVE in the germline V gene. The CDR3 sequence is 15 residues long. The V end was cut by 0 bases, the J end by 6 bases, with 14 bases between.

This clone showed up just a few times. The gene names given are mouse names. The CDR3 end falls 1 residue outside the read, so it is completed with the germline J gene. This chain connects TRBV3 to TRBJ2-7; 11 bases align to TRBD2. Trimming removed 1 base from V and 3 bases from J; junction bases left unmatched: 2. From germline, CDR1 is SNHLY and CDR2 FYNGKV (reference sequence). The CDR3 extends over 15 amino acids. CDR3 bases read: TGTGCCAGCAGCTTAGACTGGGGGGGCTTCTATGAACAGTAC. Translated: CASSLDWGGFYEQY. The whole CDR3 reads CASSLDWGGFYEQYF.

Details on this clone: Mouse names are used for the genes. The read halts 1 residue ahead of the CDR3 end, with the missing end drawn from the germline J gene. The gene calls are TRBV13-3 and TRBJ1-1, with no clear D. Germline V gene sequence: CDR1 NNHDY, CDR2 SYVADS. V gave up 1 base and J gave up 4 bases, with 8 bases separating them. The length of the CDR3 is 13 residues. CDR3 DNA (partial): TGTGCCAGCAGTGATTGGGAAGGCACAGAAGTCTTC. As protein: CASSDWEGTEVF. The CDR3 as a whole reads CASSDWEGTEVFF.

This clone is medium-sized (0.01 to 0.1%) within its sample. The gene names given are mouse names. The observed sequence ends 1 residue before the CDR3 terminus, with the missing tail filled in from the germline J gene. The chain is built from TRBV13-3 and TRBJ2-5; either TRBD1 or TRBD2 may supply D (5 bases each). Germline-derived CDR1 and CDR2 are NNHDY and SYVADS. CDR3 length: 12 amino acids. V was shortened by 3 bases and J by 6 bases, with 8 bases between the two germline ends. The part of the CDR3 DNA that was read is TGTGCCAGCAGTGGGGGGTACGACACCCAGTAC. It encodes CASSGGYDTQY. The CDR3 in full is CASSGGYDTQYF.

About this clone itself: Mouse gene names apply. The read terminates 1 residue ahead of where the CDR3 ends, so the germline J gene completes it. The rearrangement links TRBV12-1 to TRBJ2-4, with D possibly matching TRBD2 (6 bases). In germline, CDR1 is SGHSN, CDR2 HYEKVE. V lost 0 bases to trimming and J lost 0 bases, with 12 bases between them. This CDR3 spans 16 amino acids. CDR3 residues: CASSLRPWGSQNTLYF. Partial CDR3 DNA: TGTGCCAGCTCTCTCCGCCCCTGGGGTAGTCAAAACACCTTGTAC.

For this clone: Gene and germline names: mouse. The CDR3 is cut off 1 residue early in the read; its end comes from the germline J gene. V is TRBV26 and J is TRBJ1-4; D not resolved. The CDR3 is made up of 13 amino acids. Looked up from germline, CDR1 is KGHPV and CDR2 is FQNQEV (reference sequence). Trimming took 4 bases from V and 2 from J, leaving 5 bases between them. Partial CDR3 DNA: TGTGCCAGCAGTCGGGCCTCCAACGAAAGATTATTT. It translates to CASSRASNERLF. Given in full, the CDR3 is CASSRASNERLFF.

On this clone itself: The listed genes are named as in mouse. The CDR3 end falls 1 residue outside the read, so it is completed with the germline J gene. The chain is built from TRBV12-2 and TRBJ2-3, with 10 bases matching TRBD2. Germline loops: CDR1 SGHLS, CDR2 HYDKME. The V segment lost 4 bases and the J segment 1 base; nucleotides outside the gene matches: 7. This CDR3 is 16 amino acids long. The sequenced part of the CDR3 DNA is TGTGCCAGCTCCCAACTGGGGGGGTTTGGTGCAGAAACGCTGTAT. This gives the protein CASSQLGGFGAETLY. The complete CDR3 protein is CASSQLGGFGAETLYF.

About this clone itself: The listed genes are named as in mouse. The CDR3 end lies 1 residue beyond the end of the read and is filled in from the germline J gene. This chain joins TRBV1 and TRBJ2-3, with TRBD2 matching over 9 bases. After removal of 2 bases from V and 6 bases from J, the junction contained 3 bases not matched to a gene. Germline values: CDR1 NSQYPW, CDR2 LRSPGD (reference sequence). The CDR3 runs 14 residues. The part of the CDR3 DNA that was read is TGCACCTGCAGTGCATTGGGGGGGCCTGAAACGCTGTAT. Translation gives CTCSALGGPETLY. The full CDR3 sequence reads CTCSALGGPETLYF.

Details on this clone: The listed genes are named as in mouse. The read ends 1 residue before the CDR3 terminus; that terminus is restored from the germline J gene. The chain links TRBV24 to TRBJ1-1; 7 bases agree with TRBD1. Trimming cost V 5 bases and J 1 base; bases outside gene matches: 1. The CDR3 has 13 residues. Germline assignment: CDR1 KGHTA and CDR2 FRNEEI. Here the CDR3 reads CASSRDRNTEVFF. The sequenced CDR3 bases are TGTGCCAGCAGTAGGGACAGAAACACAGAAGTCTTC.

This clone was seen a handful of times. All gene names here are mouse names. The CDR3 is cut off 1 residue early in the read; its end comes from the germline J gene. The chain carries TRBV16 and TRBJ1-1; 7 bases are a match to TRBD1. The CDR3 extends over 14 amino acids. CDR1 is SGHSA and CDR2 is FRNQAP in the germline V gene. After removal of 4 bases from V and 1 base from J, the junction contained 3 bases not matched to a gene. CDR3 bases read: TGTGCAAGCAGCTCCGGGACAGAAAACACAGAAGTCTTC. Its protein is CASSSGTENTEVF. The complete CDR3 protein is CASSSGTENTEVFF.